The rows below give T cell receptor beta chains drawn from one sample of a study of shared clonotypes between healthy human individuals. Some clones are missing from TCRdb's copy, which holds only in-frame ones; the method was immunoSEQ multiplex PCR. Of under 1 million clones in the sample, roughly 96% were seen once. Sequenced material: naive CD8+ T cells sorted from blood. These receptors originate from a man aged 25-40 years in good health. Each CDR3 is given with its conserved first and last residue. A D gene is named only where the DNA matches it firmly. Where a row states a size, it is once, few, many or the class of an expanded clone; other rows omit it.

>TRBV7-9|TRBJ2-1|.|.
TGTGCCAGCAGCCCTGCCGGCAATGAGCAGTTCTTC
CASSPAGNEQFF
>TRBV5-1|TRBJ2-1|.|.
TGCGCCAGCAGCTTGGAGGCGTGGACAGAGTCGCTCTTC
CASSLEAWTESLF
>TRBV5-1|TRBJ2-7|TRBD2|.
TGCGCCAGCAGCTTGGCCGGGGGGAACTCCTACGAGCAGTACTTC
CASSLAGGNSYEQYF
>TRBV7-2|TRBJ2-7|TRBD1|.
TGTGCCAGCAGGGGGACAGTTCCTCCCCCCTACGAGCAGTACTTC
CASRGTVPPPYEQYF
>TRBV5-1|TRBJ2-7|TRBD2|once
TGCGCCAGCAGCGACCCCCGTGCCGGGACTAGCGGGAGTCCCTACGAGCAGTACTTC
CASSDPRAGTSGSPYEQYF
>TRBV9|TRBJ2-4|.|.
TGTGCCAGCAGCGCAGCAGGAGGGGCAAACATTCAGTACTTC
CASSAAGGANIQYF
>TRBV18|TRBJ1-1|.|once
TGTGCCAGCTCACCAACGGGGATGGGCACTGAAGCTTTCTTT
CASSPTGMGTEAFF
>TRBV18|TRBJ2-2|.|.
TGTGCCAGCTCATCGACCAGCAGCACCGGGGAGCTGTTTTTT
CASSSTSSTGELFF
>TRBV28|TRBJ2-7|TRBD2|.
TGTGCCAGCCGGCGGGAGGAAACCAAACTTTACGAGCAGTACTTC
CASRREETKLYEQYF
>TRBV5-5|TRBJ2-5|.|.
TGTGCCAGCAGCCAGGGACCGAGGCAAGAGACCCAGTACTTC
CASSQGPRQETQYF
>TRBV4-2|TRBJ2-7|TRBD1|few
TGTGCCAGCAGCCAAGCTATGACAGGGGACGAGCAGTACTTC
CASSQAMTGDEQYF
>TRBV27|TRBJ2-5|TRBD1|once
TGTGCCACAGGGGACAGCAATCAAGAGACCCAGTACTTC
CATGDSNQETQYF
>TRBV4-1|TRBJ2-3|TRBD2|.
TGCGCCAGCAAGGGACTAGCGGGGAGTAGCACAGATACGCAGTATTTT
CASKGLAGSSTDTQYF
>TRBV27|TRBJ2-7|.|.
TGTGCCAGCAGTGTGGGTCCCGGGCCCTCCTACGAGCAGTACTTC
CASSVGPGPSYEQYF
>TRBV28|TRBJ2-7|TRBD1|.
TGTGCCAGCAGTGGGACAGGGTCCATGTACGAGCAGTACTTC
CASSGTGSMYEQYF
>TRBV7-9|TRBJ2-5|TRBD2|.
TGTGCCACGGGACTAGCTGGGATCCAAGAGACCCAGTACTTC
CATGLAGIQETQYF
>TRBV6-5|TRBJ1-1|TRBD1|.
TGTGCCAGCAGCCAGGGGGGCCCTGAAGCTTTCTTT
CASSQGGPEAFF
>TRBV19|TRBJ2-7|TRBD2|.
TGTGCCTCCGGACTAGCGGGGAGACCCGAGCAGTACTTC
CASGLAGRPEQYF
>TRBV30|TRBJ2-7|.|once
TGTGCCTGGAGTGTACACGGGAAGATCTACGAGCAGTACTTC
CAWSVHGKIYEQYF
>TRBV7-9|TRBJ2-3|.|.
TGTGCCAGCAGCCCCTCCCCGGATACGCAGTATTTT
CASSPSPDTQYF
>TRBV7-9|TRBJ2-7|.|.
TGTGCCAGCAGCTTAGGATCCGGGATACTTTCGGACGAGCAGTACTTC
CASSLGSGILSDEQYF
>TRBV5-6|TRBJ1-1|.|.
TGTGCCAGCAGCCCCGACGGTGGGTTCCACACTGAAGCTTTCTTT
CASSPDGGFHTEAFF
>TRBV9|TRBJ2-7|TRBD2|.
TGTGCCAGCAGCGTGGGGACTAGCGGATCCTACGAGCAGTACTTC
CASSVGTSGSYEQYF
>TRBV28|TRBJ1-1|.|.
TGTGCCAGCAAGGACAGTCCCAACACTGAAGCTTTCTTT
CASKDSPNTEAFF
>TRBV11-2|TRBJ2-2|.|.
TGTGCCAGCAGCTTTCTATGGGGCACCGGGGAGCTGTTTTTT
CASSFLWGTGELFF
>TRBV15|TRBJ2-7|TRBD2|.
TGTGCCACCAGCGAAGGACTAGCGGGAGACGAGCAGTACTTC
CATSEGLAGDEQYF
>TRBV6-1|TRBJ2-7|.|.
TGTGCCAGCGGATGGGAGACGAAATCCTACGAGCAGTACTTC
CASGWETKSYEQYF
>TRBV5-1|TRBJ2-1|TRBD2|.
TGCGCCAGCAGCCTGGGACTATCTAATGAGCAGTTCTTC
CASSLGLSNEQFF
>TRBV15|TRBJ2-7|TRBD2|.
TGTGCCACCAGCAGAGGAAGCGGGAGAGTGAGCGAGCAGTACTTC
CATSRGSGRVSEQYF
>TRBV7-9|TRBJ2-7|.|.
TGTGCCAGCAGGTTTGACTCCCCCGGCGAGCAGTACTTC
CASRFDSPGEQYF
>TRBV6-1|TRBJ2-6|.|.
TGTGCCAGCAGAGAGGGGAGCTCTGGGGCCAACGTCCTGACTTTC
CASREGSSGANVLTF
>TRBV28|TRBJ2-5|.|.
TGTGCCAGCAGTTCCCTTCGGGACCAAGCACAAGAGACCCAGTACTTC
CASSSLRDQAQETQYF
>TRBV4-1|TRBJ1-2|.|.
TGCGCCAGCAGCCAAAGGTCAGGGAACTATGGCTACACCTTC
CASSQRSGNYGYTF
>TRBV7-9|TRBJ2-7|.|once
TGTGCCAGCAGCTTCCCCTCCGGCGAGCAGTACTTC
CASSFPSGEQYF
>TRBV11-2|TRBJ2-7|.|.
TGTGCCAGCAGCTTAGATAGTCTGGGGTGGGACGACGGTACCTACGAGCAGTACTTC
CASSLDSLGWDDGTYEQYF
>TRBV18|TRBJ2-7|TRBD1|.
TGTGCCAGCTCAGCAACTGACAGGGAAGAGCAGTACTTC
CASSATDREEQYF
>TRBV27|TRBJ1-4|.|once
TGTGCCACCGGTAGGGGGGGAGAAAAACTGTTTTTT
CATGRGGEKLFF
>TRBV11-2|TRBJ2-7|.|.
TGTGCCAGCAGCTCAGGTTTCCCTTACGAGCAGTACTTC
CASSSGFPYEQYF
>TRBV27|TRBJ2-3|.|.
TGTGCCAGCAGTGGGCAGGGTCGCTCAGATACGCAGTATTTT
CASSGQGRSDTQYF
>TRBV6-5|TRBJ2-3|.|.
TGTGCCAGCAAAGAAACAGATCCGGGTACGCAGTATTTT
CASKETDPGTQYF
>TRBV5-1|TRBJ1-1|TRBD1|.
TGCGCCAGCAGCTTGGAGGGGACAGGGAGTATAGGCAACACTGAAGCTTTCTTT
CASSLEGTGSIGNTEAFF
>TRBV28|TRBJ2-4|TRBD2|.
TGTGCCAGCAGCCCACGCGGACTAGCGGAGAACATTCAGTACTTC
CASSPRGLAENIQYF
>TRBV11-2|TRBJ1-4|.|.
TGTGCCAGCAGCCGTCTCGGGACAAACAAAGAAAAACTGTTTTTT
CASSRLGTNKEKLFF
>TRBV29-1|TRBJ2-7|.|once
TGCAGCGCCCAACAGGTTAGCCGCCCCGAGCAGTACTTC
CSAQQVSRPEQYF
>TRBV2|TRBJ2-7|.|.
TGTGCCAGCATTGCAGGGGCCTACGAGCAGTACTTC
CASIAGAYEQYF
>TRBV27|TRBJ2-7|TRBD2|.
TGTGCCAGCAGTCTCCGGACTAGCGGCTACGAGCAGTACTTC
CASSLRTSGYEQYF
>TRBV11-2|TRBJ2-1|.|.
TGTGCCAGCAGCTTGAGAGGCTATGAGCAGTTCTTC
CASSLRGYEQFF
>TRBV2|TRBJ2-7|.|.
TGTGCCAGCAGTGAGGGTTACGAGCAGTACTTC
CASSEGYEQYF
>TRBV4-3|TRBJ2-2|TRBD1|.
TGCGCCAGCAGCCAACAAGGACAGGGGGTTTCTTTGAACACCGGGGAGCTGTTTTTT
CASSQQGQGVSLNTGELFF
>TRBV11-2|TRBJ2-7|TRBD2|.
TGTGCCAGCAGCTTGGCTACTAGCGGAACCTACGAGCAGTACTTC
CASSLATSGTYEQYF